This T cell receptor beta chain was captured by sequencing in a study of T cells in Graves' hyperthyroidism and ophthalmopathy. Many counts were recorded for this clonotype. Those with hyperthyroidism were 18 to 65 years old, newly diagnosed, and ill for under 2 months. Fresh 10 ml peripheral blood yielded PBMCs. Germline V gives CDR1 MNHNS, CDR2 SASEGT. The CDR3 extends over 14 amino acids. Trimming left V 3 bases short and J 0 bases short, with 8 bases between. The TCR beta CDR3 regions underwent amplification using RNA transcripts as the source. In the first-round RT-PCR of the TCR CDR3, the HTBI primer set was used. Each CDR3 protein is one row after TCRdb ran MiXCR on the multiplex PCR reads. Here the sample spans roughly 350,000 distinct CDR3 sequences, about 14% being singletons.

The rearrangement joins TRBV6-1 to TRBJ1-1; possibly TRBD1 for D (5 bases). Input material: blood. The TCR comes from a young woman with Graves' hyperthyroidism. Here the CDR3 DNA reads TGTGCCAGCAGTGAGGGACCTCTGAACACTGAAGCTTTCTTT. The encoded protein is CASSEGPLNTEAFF.